This section outlines one TCR beta chain sequence together with its context. An end of the junction differs from the germline gene, which may be a read error. The CDR3 is 12 amino acids. Germline V gene data show CDR1 as DFQATT and CDR2 as SNEGSKA (reference sequence). Amplified TCR beta CDR3 regions derived from RNA transcripts. First-round RT-PCR of the TCR CDR3 relied on the HTBI primer set. TCRdb processed the multiplex PCR reads anew with MiXCR; each CDR3 protein has one entry. This sample has around 560,000 distinct CDR3 sequences, with over 15% found just once. The data were obtained in a study of T cells in Graves' hyperthyroidism and ophthalmopathy.

This chain links TRBV20-1 with TRBJ2-7; possibly TRBD1 for D (6 bases). Sequencing was carried out using blood. The receptor comes from a woman between 18 and 30 years old with Graves' hyperthyroidism. In DNA, the CDR3 is TGCAGTGCTAGCCCACAGGGCTACGAGCTGTACTTC. It translates to CSASPQGYELYF.